The source of this T cell receptor beta chain is a study of HIV-infected patients and healthy controls. This clonotype was counted many times. TCRdb ran MiXCR on the 5' RACE reads and lists one entry per CDR3 protein. This table has 60,000 to 70,000 distinct CDR3 sequences, 15% to 20% appearing once. The clonotype originates from a human donor in good health. The sequencing input was CD4+ T cells from blood.

CDR3 residues: CSVQGTESSYEQYF. In nucleotides, the CDR3 is TGCAGCGTCCAAGGGACCGAGAGCTCCTACGAGCAGTACTTC. The chain combines TRBV29-1 with TRBJ2-7; D could derive from TRBD1 or TRBD2 (5 bases each). The germline gives CDR1 SQVTM, CDR2 ANQGSEA. This CDR3 is 14 amino acids long. Trimming took 6 bases from V and 0 from J, leaving 15 bases between them.